This TCR beta chain was documented in a study of identical twins. Trimming took 8 bases from V and 0 from J, leaving 14 bases between them. CDR3 size: 15 residues. Germline V CDR1 and CDR2: SNHLY, FYNNEI. To note about this clonotype: What it recognizes is unknown.

Notes on the study in general: Donors were not followed over many years; analysis was cross-sectional.

Template switching added a universal primer site; cDNA carried unique molecular identifiers. TCRdb redid the calling of the 5' RACE reads with MiXCR, one entry per CDR3 protein. The sample lists about 280,000 distinct CDR3 sequences, roughly 8.6% occurring once. Each donor (without exception) was a healthy Caucasian. This sample was shared with a second study, whose subject was yellow fever vaccine responses in identical twins.

This chain joins TRBV2 and TRBJ1-5; TRBD1 might be the D (6 bases). Sequencing was carried out using memory (CD45RO+) T cells sorted from blood. The receptor comes from a woman younger than 35 in good health. CDR3 amino acids: CASGVQGLSNQPQHF. In DNA, the CDR3 is TGTGCCAGCGGGGTACAGGGCCTTAGCAATCAGCCCCAGCATTTT.